This TCR beta chain came from a study of blood T cell repertoires in COVID-19. About the research overall: From the United States, Italy and Spain came samples of acute and convalescent COVID-19. T cells, B-cell-depleted T cells, or PBMCs provided the cDNA or gDNA that served as material.

Original processing methods: Estimation of nucleated cell counts was performed using reference gene primer amplification. Sequenced by immunoSEQ multiplex PCR; TCRdb stores in-frame clones only, minus some. The V and J calls and clone size were taken over from that table, and D and trimming were inferred from the DNA. The sample shows over 150,000 clones, approximately 83% of them seen only once. The CDR3 runs 15 residues. Trimming pared 3 bases from V and 0 bases from J, leaving 12 bases between. Germline lookup yields CDR1 DFQATT and CDR2 SNEGSKA (reference sequence). The sample consisted of peripheral blood. The origin of this receptor is a woman in her thirties or forties with COVID-19, enrolled during active disease. V usage is TRBV20-1 and J usage is TRBJ2-1, with D maybe TRBD2 (7 bases). The CDR3 protein is CSASKGGSSYNEQFF. The CDR3, as DNA: TGCAGTGCTAGTAAGGGGGGGAGCTCCTACAATGAGCAGTTCTTC.